The T cell receptor (beta chain) under discussion was sequenced for a study of CD8 T cells in Susac syndrome. In blood CD8+ and CD4+ T cells, TCR beta underwent sequencing. This CDR3 comprises 15 residues. Germline V gene lookup returns CDR1 LGHNT and CDR2 FRNRAP. The V gene lost 1 base and the J gene lost 0 bases, with 9 bases spanning the gap. The authors reverse transcribed 0.5 to 1 ug RNA with random hexamers. Each CDR3 protein gets one entry after TCRdb re-called the immunoSEQ multiplex PCR reads with MiXCR. The sample shows fewer than 350,000 distinct CDR3 sequences, 92% of them seen only once. This chain uses TRBV12-5 with TRBJ1-1, with unresolved D. Sequenced material: CD4+ T cells from PBMCs. The receptor comes from a human donor with multiple sclerosis. The CDR3 DNA reads TGTGCTAGTGGTTTGGGGGGTATCATGAACACTGAAGCTTTCTTT. Translation gives CASGLGGIMNTEAFF.